This section outlines one T cell receptor beta chain sequence together with its context. What it recognizes is unknown. What was amplified from RNA transcripts were TCR beta CDR3 regions. During a first-round RT-PCR of the TCR CDR3, the HTBI primer set was used. TCRdb re-called the multiplex PCR reads through MiXCR, storing one row per CDR3 protein. The sample includes around 600,000 distinct CDR3 sequences, around 15% of them seen just once. This entry comes from a study of T cells in Graves' hyperthyroidism and ophthalmopathy. The study, taken as a whole, reports: Most clonotypes expanded in the thyroid (above 0.001) were also present in blood.

The CDR3 has 11 amino acids. Trimming pared 7 bases from V and 3 bases from J, leaving 4 bases between. CDR1 and CDR2 from the germline V gene are MNHEY and SMNVEV (reference sequence). J is TRBJ2-4 and V is TRBV27; D is undetermined. Input material: blood. This clonotype was obtained from a woman aged 45-65 years with Graves' ophthalmopathy. The CDR3 bases are TGTGCCAGCACCAACAAAAACATTCAGTACTTC. Translation: CASTNKNIQYF.